This TCR beta chain is from a study of tumor-infiltrating lymphocytes in oesophageal squamous cell carcinoma. Each CDR3 protein is one row after TCRdb ran MiXCR on the PCR reads. The sample records roughly 9,800 distinct CDR3 sequences, approximately 58% being singletons. This TCR came from a female donor with esophageal squamous cell carcinoma. The specimen was esophageal tumor tissue.

The CDR3 is CASSGGANSGSYEQYF. Here the CDR3 DNA reads TGTGCCAGCTCCGGGGGGGCGAACTCCGGGTCCTACGAGCAGTACTTC. The chain couples TRBV6-8 to TRBJ2-5, with 8 bases matching TRBD2. The DNA end lines up better with TRBJ2-7; the J call may be wrong. The CDR3 covers 16 residues. Per the germline V gene, CDR1 is MNHGY and CDR2 is SAAAGT.